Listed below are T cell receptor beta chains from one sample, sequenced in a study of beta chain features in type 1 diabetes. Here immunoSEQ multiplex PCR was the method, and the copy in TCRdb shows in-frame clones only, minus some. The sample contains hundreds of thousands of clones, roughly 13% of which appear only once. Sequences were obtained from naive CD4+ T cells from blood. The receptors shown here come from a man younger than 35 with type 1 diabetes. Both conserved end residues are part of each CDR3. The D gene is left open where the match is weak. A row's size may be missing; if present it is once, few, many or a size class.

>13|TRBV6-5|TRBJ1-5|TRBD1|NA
TGTGCCAGCACCCCGGGACAGAATCAGCCCCAGCATTTT
CASTPGQNQPQHF
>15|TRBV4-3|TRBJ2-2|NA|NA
TGCGCCAGCAGCCAAGATCTTTCCCCCACCGGGGAGCTGTTTTTT
CASSQDLSPTGELFF
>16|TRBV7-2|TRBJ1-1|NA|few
TGTGCCAGCAGCCCACTGACAGGCCTTCTGAACACTGAAGCTTTCTTT
CASSPLTGLLNTEAFF
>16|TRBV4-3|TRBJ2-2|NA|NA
TGCGCCAGCAGCCAATCTCACGGGTTCTCCACCGGGGAGCTGTTTTTT
CASSQSHGFSTGELFF
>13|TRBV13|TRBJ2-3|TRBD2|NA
TGTGCCAGCAGCTTACAGCGGGAGGGCGCGCAGTATTTT
CASSLQREGAQYF
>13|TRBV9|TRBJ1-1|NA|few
TGTGCCAGCAGCGTAGAGATCAACACTGAAGCTTTCTTT
CASSVEINTEAFF
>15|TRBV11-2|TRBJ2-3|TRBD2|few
TGTGCCAGCAGGGGTGCGGGAGGGCGGTTAGATACGCAGTATTTT
CASRGAGGRLDTQYF
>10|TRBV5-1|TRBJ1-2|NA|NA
TGCGCCAGCAGCTTGAGAGGCTACACCTTC
CASSLRGYTF
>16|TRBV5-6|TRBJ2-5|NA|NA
TGTGCCAGCACCTTGAGATTAGGGGGTTTCGTAGAGACCCAGTACTTC
CASTLRLGGFVETQYF
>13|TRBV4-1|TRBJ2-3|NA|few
TGCGCCAGCAGCCTCCAGATCGCAGATACGCAGTATTTT
CASSLQIADTQYF
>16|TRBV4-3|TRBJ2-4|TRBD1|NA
TGCGCCAGCAGCCAAGGACCGGGACAGGGGAGGAACATTCAGTACTTC
CASSQGPGQGRNIQYF
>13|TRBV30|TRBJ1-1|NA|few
TGTGCCTGGAGTGTCTTACAGTCGACTGAAGCTTTCTTT
CAWSVLQSTEAFF
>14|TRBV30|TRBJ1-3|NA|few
TGTGCCTGGAAAACAGGGAACTCTGGAAACACCATATATTTT
CAWKTGNSGNTIYF
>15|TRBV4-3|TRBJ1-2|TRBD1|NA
TGCGCCAGCAGCCTAGGCCCGGGACAGGTCTATGGCTACACCTTC
CASSLGPGQVYGYTF
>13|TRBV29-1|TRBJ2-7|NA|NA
TGCAGCGTTGAAGAAGGCGGATTGGGGGAGCAGTACTTC
CSVEEGGLGEQYF
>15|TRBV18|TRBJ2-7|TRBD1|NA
TGTGCCAGCTCACCCCCCGGGACAGTATTCGGCGAGCAGTACTTC
CASSPPGTVFGEQYF
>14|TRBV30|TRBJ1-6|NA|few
TGTGCCTGGAGTGCCCCACTAGTGGATTCACCCCTCCACTTT
CAWSAPLVDSPLHF
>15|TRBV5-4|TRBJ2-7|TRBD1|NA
TGTGCCAGCACCCTGAACGGACAGGGTCGCAACGAGCAGTACTTC
CASTLNGQGRNEQYF
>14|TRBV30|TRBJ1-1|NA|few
TGTGCCTGGAGTGTACGAGACAGATGGGGTGAAGCTTTCTTT
CAWSVRDRWGEAFF
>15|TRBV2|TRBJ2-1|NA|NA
TGTGCCAGCAGTGAACAGAGGGCCAGGGAGAATGAGCAGTTCTTC
CASSEQRARENEQFF
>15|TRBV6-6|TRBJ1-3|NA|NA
TGTGCCAGCAGTTACTCTGGGAGCTCTGGAAACACCATATATTTT
CASSYSGSSGNTIYF
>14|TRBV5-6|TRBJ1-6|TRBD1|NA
TGTGCCAGCAGCTTCCTACAGGGGGGTTCCACCCTCCACTTT
CASSFLQGGSTLHF
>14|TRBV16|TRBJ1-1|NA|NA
TGTGCCAGCAGCAAAGACAGATACAACACTGAAGCTTTCTTT
CASSKDRYNTEAFF
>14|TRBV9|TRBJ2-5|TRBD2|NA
TGTGCCAGCAGCGTCGGGGGGTTCCAAGAGACCCAGTACTTC
CASSVGGFQETQYF
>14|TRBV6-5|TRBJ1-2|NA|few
TGTGCCAGCAGTTATTCACAGGGATCAGGCGGCTACACCTTC
CASSYSQGSGGYTF
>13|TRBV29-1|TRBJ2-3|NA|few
TGCAGCGTTGGACCCACTAGCACAGATACGCAGTATTTT
CSVGPTSTDTQYF
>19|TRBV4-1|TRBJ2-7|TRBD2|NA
TGCGCCAGCAGCCATCCGGGGGGGAGCGGGACACTTCACTCCTACGAGCAGTACTTC
CASSHPGGSGTLHSYEQYF